Sequencing of this T cell receptor (beta chain) was carried out in a study of blood T cell repertoires in COVID-19. About the research overall: Samples representing acute and convalescent COVID-19 were sourced from the United States, Italy and Spain. PBMCs, B-cell-depleted T cells, or T cells were the source of the cDNA or gDNA that made up the material.

The age range of participants was roughly 18 to 90 years, with residence in approximately 25 US areas. The CDR3 covers 16 residues. Germline V gene sequence: CDR1 MDHEN, CDR2 SYDVKM. Trimming removed 3 bases from V and 4 bases from J; junction bases left unmatched: 5. Original data processing: Reference gene primer amplification yielded estimated nucleated cell counts. The table came from immunoSEQ multiplex PCR; TCRdb's copy has only in-frame clones and leaves some out. From that table come the V and J calls and clone size; the DNA was used to work out D and trimming. This sample has a few hundred thousand clones; about 90% occur once, and the top ten carry over 1%.

Sequencing was done on a sample of PBMCs or T cells enriched from blood (not recorded which). V and J are TRBV28 and TRBJ2-5; TRBD2 matches at 13 bases. The receptor comes from a man between 25 and 39 years old who had recovered from COVID-19. CDR3 protein: CASSFGLAGAGETQYF. As DNA, the CDR3 is TGTGCCAGCAGTTTTGGACTAGCGGGAGCCGGAGAGACCCAGTACTTC.